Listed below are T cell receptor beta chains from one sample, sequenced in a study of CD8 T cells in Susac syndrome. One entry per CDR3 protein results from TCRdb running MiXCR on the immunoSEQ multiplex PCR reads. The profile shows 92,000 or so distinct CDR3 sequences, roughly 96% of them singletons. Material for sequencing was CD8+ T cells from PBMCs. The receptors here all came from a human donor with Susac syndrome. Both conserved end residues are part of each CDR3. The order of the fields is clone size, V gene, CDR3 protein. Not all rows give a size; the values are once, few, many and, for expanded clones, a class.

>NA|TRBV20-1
CSAGTGDSNYGYTF
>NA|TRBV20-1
CSAEREDKSEAFF
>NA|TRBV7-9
CASSSDRVPEAFF
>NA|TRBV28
CASSLLQGNIQYF
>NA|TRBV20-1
CSARPRGSDTEAFF
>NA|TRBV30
CAWAPRLDRGSLGYTF
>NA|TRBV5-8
CASSPGTSGGETQYF
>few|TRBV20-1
CSAHSGGQYF
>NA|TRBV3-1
CASSHSPNTGELFF
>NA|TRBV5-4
CASSSGDNEQFF
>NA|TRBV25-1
CASSEIQGYTF
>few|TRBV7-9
CASSLVFGAGYEQYF
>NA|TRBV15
CATSRERLAVSSYNEQFF
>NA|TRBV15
CATSRDYSTVDSTSSYNEQFF
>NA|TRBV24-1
CATSDRDRDEQFF
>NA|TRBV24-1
CATSDFTDSTDTQYF
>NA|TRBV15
CATSFARSDTQYF
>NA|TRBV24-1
CATSAAQGVDEQFF
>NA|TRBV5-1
CASRHDTKTPQHF
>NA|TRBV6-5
CASRDRGTGELFF
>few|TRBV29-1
CSVDQGYEQYF
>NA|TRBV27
CASSPRGRNTDTQYF
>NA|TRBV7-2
CASSGQVNYNEQFF
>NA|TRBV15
CATSRDGPKEPQHF
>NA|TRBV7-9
CASSNDVAGSFGATQYF
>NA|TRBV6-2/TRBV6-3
CASRNTGGLYTEAFF
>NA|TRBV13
CASSSNRGSGYEQYF